One and the same sample provided the 32 T cell receptor beta chains below, sequenced in a study of shared clonotypes between healthy human individuals. Sequencing was performed with immunoSEQ multiplex PCR; in TCRdb, only in-frame clones are kept and a portion is missing. The sample records 400,000 to 600,000 clones, over 60% being singletons. The sample taken for sequencing was PBMCs. These receptors all stem from a woman in her forties in good health. Some clones in this sample may be carry-over from other donors' samples.

This clone was picked up many times. The V call is TRBV27, the J call TRBJ1-5; D uncertain. The germline V gene encodes CDR1 MNHEY and CDR2 SMNVEV (reference sequence). Trimming pared 3 bases from V and 3 bases from J, leaving 9 bases between. This CDR3 has 14 residues. This CDR3 reads CASSFGHTNQPQHF. The CDR3 DNA reads as TGTGCCAGCAGTTTCGGTCATACCAATCAGCCCCAGCATTTT.

V is TRBV4-3 and J is TRBJ1-1; TRBD1 aligns across 9 bases. The CDR3 has 16 amino acids. V trimming: 3 bases; J trimming: 3 bases; junction bases outside the gene matches: 8. Germline values: CDR1 LGHNA, CDR2 YSLEER. CDR3 nucleotides: TGCGCCAGCAGCCAGGGGACAGGGTCTCGGTACACTGAAGCTTTCTTT. This translates into CASSQGTGSRYTEAFF.

The chain combines TRBV9 with TRBJ1-2; TRBD1 matches 8 bases. Unmatched junction bases numbered 9, after V lost 0 bases and J lost 5 bases. The CDR3 is 16 amino acids. Germline V gene lookup returns CDR1 SGDLS and CDR2 YYNGEE. In DNA form, the CDR3 reads TGTGCCAGCAGCGTAGCCCAGGGGGCTGTAGGTTATGGCTACACCTTC. This gives the protein CASSVAQGAVGYGYTF.

This clone turned up a few times. V gene TRBV7-2 combines with J gene TRBJ2-3; TRBD2 aligns across 8 bases. V gave up 3 bases and J gave up 7 bases; unmatched junction bases: 9. Germline V gives CDR1 SGHTA, CDR2 FQGNSA. The CDR3 extends over 15 amino acids. The CDR3 loop is CASSFGPGGQHTQYF. The CDR3 bases are TGTGCCAGCAGCTTCGGCCCGGGAGGGCAACATACGCAGTATTTT.

The chain is built from TRBV18 and TRBJ1-3; 9 bases are shared with TRBD1. The V and J ends lost 2 bases and 3 bases, in that order; junction bases with no gene match: 5. There are 16 residues in the CDR3. From germline, CDR1 is KGHSH and CDR2 LQKENI. This CDR3 reads CASSPGTGLRGNTIYF. For the CDR3, the DNA is TGTGCCAGCTCACCAGGGACAGGGTTACGTGGAAACACCATATATTTT.

The CDR3 DNA follows: TGCGCCAGCAGCTTCGCCCCGCCGAACACTGAAGCTTTCTTT. Residues: CASSFAPPNTEAFF. The V and J genes are TRBV5-1 and TRBJ1-1, with D unresolved. The germline V gene has CDR1 SGHRS and CDR2 YFSETQ. The V gene lost 2 bases and the J gene lost 1 base, with 9 bases spanning the gap. CDR3 size: 14 residues.

The V gene is TRBV9, the J gene TRBJ1-3; no firm D call. This CDR3 has 13 residues. Trimming pared 3 bases from V and 4 bases from J, leaving 8 bases between. The germline V gene encodes CDR1 SGDLS and CDR2 YYNGEE. The CDR3 sequence: CASSGRNGNTIYF. The CDR3 nucleotides are TGTGCCAGCAGCGGGAGAAACGGAAACACCATATATTTT.

The rearrangement links TRBV30 to TRBJ2-7; D is perhaps TRBD2 (5 bases). The CDR3 loop spans 13 amino acids. Trimming left V 2 bases short and J 3 bases short, with 11 bases between. Germline values: CDR1 GTSNPN, CDR2 SVGIG (reference sequence). The CDR3 loop reads CAWSIARSYEQYF. The CDR3 region has the DNA TGTGCCTGGAGTATAGCGAGAAGCTACGAGCAGTACTTC.

The rearrangement uses TRBV18 and TRBJ2-7; D is unclear. V shed 0 bases and J shed 1 base, with 13 bases lying between them. CDR3 size: 16 residues. Germline V gene lookup returns CDR1 KGHSH and CDR2 LQKENI. CDR3 sequence: CASSPPNSRLSYEQYF. The CDR3 nucleotides are TGTGCCAGCTCACCACCGAACAGTAGACTTTCCTACGAGCAGTACTTC.

The chain is built from TRBV5-6 and TRBJ1-2; D call uncertain. Germline V gene data show CDR1 as SGHDT and CDR2 as YYEEEE. Trimming pared 4 bases from V and 3 bases from J, leaving 7 bases between. The CDR3 is made up of 12 amino acids. CDR3 in DNA: TGTGCCAGCAGCCCAGGTGACTATGGCTACACCTTC. Protein product: CASSPGDYGYTF.

The genes are TRBV7-9 and TRBJ1-2; no reliable D call. Trimming took off 8 bases at V and 5 bases at J, with 18 bases between the two ends. Germline assignment: CDR1 SEHNR and CDR2 FQNEAQ (reference sequence). This CDR3 has 14 amino acids. CDR3 sequence (DNA): TGTGCCAGCCGCGCCCCCCAAACTTTATATGGCTACACCTTC. Its protein is CASRAPQTLYGYTF.

J is TRBJ2-5 and V is TRBV30; no clear D gene. CDR3 length: 12 amino acids. Germline CDR1 is GTSNPN and CDR2 is SVGIG (reference sequence). The V end was cut by 1 base, the J end by 5 bases, with 8 bases between. As DNA, the CDR3 is TGTGCCTGGAGTGAAGGGCGGGAGACCCAGTACTTC. Residues: CAWSEGRETQYF.

This CDR3 is CASSYSPGGGYEQYF. In DNA form, the CDR3 reads TGTGCCAGCAGTTACTCCCCCGGAGGGGGCTACGAGCAGTACTTC. This chain joins TRBV6-5 and TRBJ2-7, with D perhaps given as TRBD1 or TRBD2 (6 bases each). This CDR3 is built from 15 residues. The V gene lost 0 bases and the J gene lost 3 bases, with 12 bases spanning the gap. Germline values: CDR1 MNHEY, CDR2 SVGAGI.

This clone occurred many times. The chain links TRBV10-1 to TRBJ1-1, with 9 bases that match TRBD1. After removal of 5 bases from V and 4 bases from J, the junction contained 8 bases not matched to a gene. The germline V gene has CDR1 WNHNN and CDR2 SYGVQD (reference sequence). There are 15 residues in the CDR3. This CDR3 is CASSLNRGPVTEAFF. CDR3 coding DNA: TGCGCCAGCAGTCTGAACAGGGGGCCTGTCACTGAAGCTTTCTTT.

The chain couples TRBV5-1 to TRBJ1-2; D gene unclear. The germline V gene encodes CDR1 SGHRS and CDR2 YFSETQ. V lost 0 bases and J 4 bases, leaving 10 bases between the germline ends. This CDR3 region has 14 residues. CDR3 coding DNA: TGCGCCAGCAGCTTGGAGAGCTGGGTCTATGGCTACACCTTC. Its protein is CASSLESWVYGYTF.

V gene TRBV6-1 combines with J gene TRBJ2-7; 11 positions match TRBD2. The CDR3 spans 14 residues. The V gene end was trimmed by 7 bases and the J gene end by 2 bases; junction bases not matched to a gene: 4. CDR1 and CDR2 (germline): MNHNS, SASEGT. The CDR3 bases are TGTGCCAGCACCCTTAGCGGGAGGGCCTACGAGCAGTACTTC. Protein: CASTLSGRAYEQYF.

This clone occurred a few times. V and J are TRBV5-6 and TRBJ1-4, with D uncertain. V was shortened by 1 base and J by 0 bases, with 7 bases between the two germline ends. The CDR3 loop spans 15 amino acids. Germline CDR1 reads SGHDT; CDR2 reads YYEEEE. The CDR3 bases are TGTGCCAGCAGCTTGTTGGGCTCAACTAATGAAAAACTGTTTTTT. Translation gives CASSLLGSTNEKLFF.

This clone was found many times. The chain uses TRBV4-2 and TRBJ2-2; D is uncertain. In germline, CDR1 is LGHNA, CDR2 YNFKEQ. CDR3 length: 14 residues. Trimming cost V 0 bases and J 7 bases, with 9 bases left between them. The CDR3 region is CASSQDTPSGELFF. The DNA for the CDR3 is TGTGCCAGCAGCCAAGATACCCCCAGCGGGGAGCTGTTTTTT.

This chain uses TRBV5-1 with TRBJ2-1; D perhaps matches TRBD1 (6 bases). CDR3 length: 13 residues. Per germline, CDR1 SGHRS and CDR2 YFSETQ. Trimming took off 4 bases at V and 5 bases at J, with 10 bases between the two ends. CDR3 coding DNA: TGCGCCAGCAGCCAGGGGAGAAACAATGAGCAGTTCTTC. It encodes CASSQGRNNEQFF.

The chain links TRBV6-1 to TRBJ2-5; a weak D match, TRBD2 (6 bases). Germline V CDR1 and CDR2: MNHNS, SASEGT. V was clipped by 8 bases and J by 7 bases, with 20 bases between them. The CDR3 is 14 amino acids. CDR3 protein: CASHARDSSGTQYF. As DNA, the CDR3 is TGTGCCAGCCACGCGAGGGACTCAAGTGGGACCCAGTACTTC.

This clone was observed once. The gene calls are TRBV7-9 and TRBJ2-7, with D unclear. The CDR3 spans 12 residues. Germline CDR1 reads SEHNR; CDR2 reads FQNEAQ (reference sequence). With 4 bases removed from V and 3 bases from J, the gap between germline ends came to 7 bases. CDR3 coding DNA: TGTGCCAGCAGCTCCGACATCTACGAGCAGTACTTC. Translating it yields CASSSDIYEQYF.

The rearrangement links TRBV7-6 to TRBJ1-5, with D uncertain. Looked up from germline, CDR1 is SGHVS and CDR2 is FNYEAQ. Trimming took 1 base from V and 12 from J, leaving 16 bases between them. The CDR3 length is 14 residues. CDR3 sequence (DNA): TGTGCCAGCAGCTTAGGCACGGCACCGATCGGCCAGCATTTT. It translates to CASSLGTAPIGQHF.

This sequence joins TRBV28 and TRBJ2-5; unclear D gene. With 7 bases removed from V and 0 bases from J, the gap between germline ends came to 15 bases. This CDR3 comprises 15 residues. Germline V gene data show CDR1 as MDHEN and CDR2 as SYDVKM. The CDR3 protein is CASTLPGRYQETQYF. In DNA form, the CDR3 reads TGTGCCAGCACTCTACCTGGGCGGTACCAAGAGACCCAGTACTTC.

This chain uses TRBV28 with TRBJ1-1, with a tentative D call TRBD1 (5 bases). The V and J ends lost 5 bases and 10 bases respectively, with 17 bases between them. Germline-derived CDR1 and CDR2 are MDHEN and SYDVKM. This CDR3 spans 13 amino acids. The CDR3 bases are TGTGCCAGCAGTCCAGGGACGGTCTCGGCAGCTTTCTTT. Amino acid sequence: CASSPGTVSAAFF.

The genes are TRBV2 and TRBJ2-7; 10 bases are shared with TRBD2. This CDR3 has 13 residues. The trim removed 8 bases at V and 2 bases at J, leaving 3 bases unmatched. Germline V gives CDR1 SNHLY, CDR2 FYNNEI. CDR3 bases: TGTGCCAGCTTAGCGGGAGGAACCTACGAGCAGTACTTC. As protein: CASLAGGTYEQYF.

This rearrangement joins TRBV7-2 to TRBJ2-3; 11 positions match TRBD2. In germline, CDR1 is SGHTA, CDR2 FQGNSA. This CDR3 contains 14 residues. The ends lost 4 bases at V and 7 bases at J; junction bases unmatched: 4. The CDR3 bases are TGTGCCAGCAGCTCTTCTAGCGGGAGGAATACGCAGTATTTT. Translated: CASSSSSGRNTQYF.

The V call is TRBV28, the J call TRBJ1-6; TRBD1 matches at 7 bases. Losses at the gene ends were 5 bases for V and 10 bases for J; bases not matched to a gene: 17. This CDR3 comprises 17 residues. Looked up from germline, CDR1 is MDHEN and CDR2 is SYDVKM. This chain's CDR3 is CASSPPRTGPGGSPLHF. The CDR3 DNA sequence: TGTGCCAGCAGTCCACCCCGGACAGGCCCAGGGGGATCACCCCTCCACTTT.

This chain uses TRBV19 with TRBJ1-5, with 9 bases fitting TRBD1. The V gene end was trimmed by 5 bases and the J gene end by 4 bases; junction bases not matched to a gene: 12. Germline CDR1 reads LNHDA; CDR2 reads SQIVND (reference sequence). CDR3 size: 17 residues. This CDR3 is CASSSGTGIRLNQPQHF. CDR3 nucleotide sequence: TGTGCCAGTAGTTCGGGGACAGGGATCCGATTAAATCAGCCCCAGCATTTT.

The gene calls are TRBV6-1 and TRBJ2-3, with TRBD2 as a possible D gene (6 bases). Between the trimmed V and J ends, which lost 7 bases and 2 bases, there was a span of 16 bases. The CDR3 loop spans 15 amino acids. The germline CDR1 and CDR2 sequences are MNHNS and SASEGT. The CDR3 DNA is TGTGCCAGCAATCGAATACTAGCTATCACAGATACGCAGTATTTT. Amino acids: CASNRILAITDTQYF.

The chain links TRBV11-2 to TRBJ1-4, with D perhaps TRBD1 (5 bases). Germline V gene data show CDR1 as SGHAT and CDR2 as FQNNGV. The CDR3 loop spans 14 amino acids. Trimming took off 5 bases at V and 0 bases at J, with 7 bases between the two ends. The CDR3 DNA is TGTGCCAGCAGCGCGACAGCAACTAATGAAAAACTGTTTTTT. It encodes CASSATATNEKLFF. Filled out from reference TRBV11-2 and TRBJ1-4, the complete variable domain reads EAGVAQSPRYKIIEKRQSVAFWCNPISGHATLYWYQQILGQGPKLLIQFQNNGVVDDSQLPKDRFSAERLKGVDSTLKIQPAKLEDSAVYLCASSATATNEKLFFGSGTQLSVL.

The chain links TRBV15 to TRBJ1-2; 8 bases are a match to TRBD1. CDR1 and CDR2 (germline): LNHNV, YYDKDF (reference sequence). The CDR3 consists of 17 residues. J gave up 8 bases and V 1 base, and 15 bases lay outside the gene matches. The CDR3 loop is CATSRVGRDRPLEGYTF. The CDR3 DNA reads as TGTGCCACCAGCAGAGTAGGGCGGGACAGGCCTTTGGAGGGCTACACCTTC.

The chain carries TRBV28 and TRBJ1-3; TRBD1 agrees at 9 bases. Trimming removed 5 bases from V and 0 bases from J; junction bases left unmatched: 8. This CDR3 has 17 amino acids. The germline CDR1 and CDR2 sequences are MDHEN and SYDVKM. CDR3 sequence: CASSPSQGAGSGNTIYF. The CDR3, as DNA: TGTGCCAGCAGTCCCTCACAGGGGGCCGGCTCTGGAAACACCATATATTTT.